Listed below are T cell receptor beta chains from one sample, sequenced in a study of beta chain features in type 1 diabetes. Assay: immunoSEQ multiplex PCR; the TCRdb copy retains only in-frame clones and omits some. Of roughly 140,000 clones listed, about 50% are singletons. Source material: Tregs from blood. These receptors all come from a man aged 18 to 30 in good health. Each CDR3 is given without its conserved first and last residue.

>TRBV5-1
ASSSSVITDTQY
>TRBV5-1
ASSLVGTYTGELF
>TRBV6-1
ASSRGRAGAGELF
>TRBV9
ASSVGGLAGSTDTQY
>TRBV5-1
ASSFGGRKYEQY
>TRBV7-2
ASSLSLASDEQF
>TRBV7-9
ASRYKGLTGELF
>TRBV2
ASSGFGQMIGNTIY
>TRBV29-1
SVDLGLAATMKQF
>TRBV5-6
ASSRGQGHQPQH
>TRBV19
ASDPGRRGNEQF
>TRBV19
ASSIVEGPYEQY
>TRBV19
ASSITGLGVYEQY
>TRBV6-5
ASSGLGQGRHEQY
>TRBV14
ASSQGHNQPQH
>TRBV7-2
ASSGRSTETQY
>TRBV27
ASGPSTSEYNEQF
>TRBV7-9
ASSLSRGSKNIQY
>TRBV30
AWSVKRQGRAYSNQPQH
>TRBV18
ASSPTRGADEQF
>TRBV20-1
SASTGYEQY
>TRBV6-1
ASSEDGGAQVPQF
>TRBV6-5
ASSYQQRGGTDTQY
>TRBV7-8
ASSLASALGTDTQY
>TRBV2
ATSGTRMETQY
>TRBV10-3
ATKGLANEQF
>TRBV18
ASSPQGDRGQGEAF
>TRBV7-9
ASSLRGIPEAF
>TRBV6-5
ASIRQGAYYGYT
>TRBV28
ASSLPDGQGGNQPQH
>TRBV6-5
ASSSGSPYGYT
>TRBV19
ASSTVAYNEQF
>TRBV2
ASSEMEVAGATEAF
>TRBV12-1
ASSFLDGSNQPQH
>TRBV6-5
ASSRGAPSYEQY
>TRBV19
ASSTGVSEQY
>TRBV10-3
AISGTSGRATDTQY
>TRBV5-1
ASKKGGVSYNEQF
>TRBV28
ASLFREGYEQY
>TRBV10-3
AISIAGSPAETQY